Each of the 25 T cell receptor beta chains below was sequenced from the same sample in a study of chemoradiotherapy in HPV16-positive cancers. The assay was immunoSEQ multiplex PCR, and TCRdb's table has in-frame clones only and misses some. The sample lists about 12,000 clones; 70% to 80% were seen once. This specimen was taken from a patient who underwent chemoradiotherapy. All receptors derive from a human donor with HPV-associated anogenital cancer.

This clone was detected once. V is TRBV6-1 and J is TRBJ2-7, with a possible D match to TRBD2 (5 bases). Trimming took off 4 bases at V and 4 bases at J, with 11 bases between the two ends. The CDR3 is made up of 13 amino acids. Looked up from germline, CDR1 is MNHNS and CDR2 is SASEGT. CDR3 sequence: CASSVRERYEQYF. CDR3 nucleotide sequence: TGTGCCAGCAGTGTGAGGGAACGTTACGAGCAGTACTTC.

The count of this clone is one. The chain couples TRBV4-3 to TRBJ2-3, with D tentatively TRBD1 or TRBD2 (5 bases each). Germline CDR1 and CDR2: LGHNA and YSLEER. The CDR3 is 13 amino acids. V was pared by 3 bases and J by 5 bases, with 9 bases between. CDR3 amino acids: CASSQAGRDTQYF. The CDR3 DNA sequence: TGCGCCAGCAGCCAGGCAGGGAGAGATACGCAGTATTTT.

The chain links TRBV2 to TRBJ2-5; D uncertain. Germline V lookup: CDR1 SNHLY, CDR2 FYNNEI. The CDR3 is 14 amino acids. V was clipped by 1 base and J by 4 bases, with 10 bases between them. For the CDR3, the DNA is TGTGCCAGCAGTGAAGGCCGAAACGGAGAGACCCAGTACTTC. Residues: CASSEGRNGETQYF.

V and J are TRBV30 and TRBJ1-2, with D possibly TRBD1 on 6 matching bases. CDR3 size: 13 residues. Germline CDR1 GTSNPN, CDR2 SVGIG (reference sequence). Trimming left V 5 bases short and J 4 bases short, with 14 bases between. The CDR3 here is CAWDPQGGYGYTF. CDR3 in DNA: TGTGCCTGGGATCCACAAGGGGGCTATGGCTACACCTTC. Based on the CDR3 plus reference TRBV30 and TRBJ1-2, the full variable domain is SQTIHQWPATLVQPVGSPLSLECTVEGTSNPNLYWYRQAAGRGLQLLFYSVGIGQISSEVPQNLSASRPQDRQFILSSKKLLLSDSGFYLCAWDPQGGYGYTFGSGTRLTVV.

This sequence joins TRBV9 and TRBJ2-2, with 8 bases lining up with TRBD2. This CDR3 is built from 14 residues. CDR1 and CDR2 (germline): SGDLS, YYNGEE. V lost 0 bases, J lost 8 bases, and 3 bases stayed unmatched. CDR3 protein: CASSVASGRGELFF. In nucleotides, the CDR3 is TGTGCCAGCAGCGTAGCCAGCGGGAGAGGGGAGCTGTTTTTT.

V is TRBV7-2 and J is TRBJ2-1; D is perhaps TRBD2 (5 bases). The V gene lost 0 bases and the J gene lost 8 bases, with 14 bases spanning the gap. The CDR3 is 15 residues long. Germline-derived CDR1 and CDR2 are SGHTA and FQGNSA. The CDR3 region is CASSLAVTMMYEQFF. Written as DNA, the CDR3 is TGTGCCAGCAGCTTAGCCGTGACTATGATGTATGAGCAGTTCTTC. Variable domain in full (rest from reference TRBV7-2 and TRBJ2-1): GAGVSQSPSNKVTEKGKDVELRCDPISGHTALYWYRQSLGQGLEFLIYFQGNSAPDKSGLPSDRFSAERTGGSVSTLTIQRTQQEDSAVYLCASSLAVTMMYEQFFGPGTRLTVL.

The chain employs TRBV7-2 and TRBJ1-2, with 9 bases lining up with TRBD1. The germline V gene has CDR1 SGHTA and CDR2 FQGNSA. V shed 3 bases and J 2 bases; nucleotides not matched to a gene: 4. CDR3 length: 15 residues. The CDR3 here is CASSLTTGGNYGYTF. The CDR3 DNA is TGTGCCAGCAGCTTGACGACAGGGGGGAACTATGGCTACACCTTC.

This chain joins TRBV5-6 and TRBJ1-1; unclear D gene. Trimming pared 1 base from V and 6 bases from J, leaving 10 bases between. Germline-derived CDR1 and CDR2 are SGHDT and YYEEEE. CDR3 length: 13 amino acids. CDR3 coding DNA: TGTGCCAGCAGCTTGCGGGGAGACCCTGAAGCTTTCTTT. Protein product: CASSLRGDPEAFF.

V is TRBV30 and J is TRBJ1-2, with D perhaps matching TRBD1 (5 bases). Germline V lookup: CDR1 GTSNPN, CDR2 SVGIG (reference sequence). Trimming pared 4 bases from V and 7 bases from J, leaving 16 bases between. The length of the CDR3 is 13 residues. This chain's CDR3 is CAWTAGRSFGYTF. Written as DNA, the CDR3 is TGTGCCTGGACGGCAGGGCGGAGCTTTGGCTACACCTTC.

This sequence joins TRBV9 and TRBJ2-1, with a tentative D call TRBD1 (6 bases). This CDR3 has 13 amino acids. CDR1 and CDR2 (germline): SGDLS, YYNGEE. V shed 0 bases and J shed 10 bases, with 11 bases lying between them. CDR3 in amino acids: CASSVEQGMEQFF. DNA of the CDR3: TGTGCCAGCAGCGTAGAACAGGGAATGGAGCAGTTCTTC.

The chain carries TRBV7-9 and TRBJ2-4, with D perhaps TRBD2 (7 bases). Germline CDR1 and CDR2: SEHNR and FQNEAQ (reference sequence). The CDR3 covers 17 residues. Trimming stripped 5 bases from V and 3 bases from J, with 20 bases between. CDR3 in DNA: TGTGCCAGCAGCGGAAGGGGAGGGGGGCCAGTCAAAAACATTCAGTACTTC. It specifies CASSGRGGGPVKNIQYF.

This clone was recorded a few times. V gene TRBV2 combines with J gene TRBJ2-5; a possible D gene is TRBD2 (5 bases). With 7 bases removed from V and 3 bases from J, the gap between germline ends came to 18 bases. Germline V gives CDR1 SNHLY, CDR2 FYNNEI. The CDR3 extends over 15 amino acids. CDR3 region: CASKKGATDEETQYF. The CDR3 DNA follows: TGTGCCAGCAAGAAGGGAGCGACGGACGAAGAGACCCAGTACTTC.

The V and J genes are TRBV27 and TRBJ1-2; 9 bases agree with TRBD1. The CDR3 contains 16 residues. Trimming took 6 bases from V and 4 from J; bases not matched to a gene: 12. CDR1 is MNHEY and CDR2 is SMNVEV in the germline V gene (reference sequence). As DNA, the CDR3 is TGTGCCAGCAGCCCAAAACGACAGGGGGGGGTCTATGGCTACACCTTC. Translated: CASSPKRQGGVYGYTF.

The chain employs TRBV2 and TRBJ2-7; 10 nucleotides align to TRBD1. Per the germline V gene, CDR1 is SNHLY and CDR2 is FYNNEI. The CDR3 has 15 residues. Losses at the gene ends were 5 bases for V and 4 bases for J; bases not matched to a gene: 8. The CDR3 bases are TGTGCCAGCAGTCTGGTAAGGACAGGGGGGTACGAGCAGTACTTC. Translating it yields CASSLVRTGGYEQYF.

As DNA, the CDR3 is TGTGCCAGCAGTTCACACAGGTTCAGAGGGGAAAAACTGTTTTTT. Protein product: CASSSHRFRGEKLFF. V is TRBV28 and J is TRBJ1-4; D may be TRBD1 (5 bases). The germline V and J ends were trimmed by 4 bases and 8 bases, with 17 bases remaining between them. CDR3 size: 15 residues. Germline CDR1 is MDHEN and CDR2 is SYDVKM. Drawing the rest from reference TRBV28 and TRBJ1-4, the complete variable domain is DVKVTQSSRYLVKRTGEKVFLECVQDMDHENMFWYRQDPGLGLRLIYFSYDVKMKEKGDIPEGYSVSREKKERFSLILESASTNQTSMYLCASSSHRFRGEKLFFGSGTQLSVL.

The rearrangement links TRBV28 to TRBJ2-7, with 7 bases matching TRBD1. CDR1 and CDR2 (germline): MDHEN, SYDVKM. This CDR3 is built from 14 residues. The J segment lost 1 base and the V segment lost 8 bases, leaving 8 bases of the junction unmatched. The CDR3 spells CASQELDRSYEQYF. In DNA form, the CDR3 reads TGTGCCAGCCAGGAACTGGACAGGTCCTACGAGCAGTACTTC.

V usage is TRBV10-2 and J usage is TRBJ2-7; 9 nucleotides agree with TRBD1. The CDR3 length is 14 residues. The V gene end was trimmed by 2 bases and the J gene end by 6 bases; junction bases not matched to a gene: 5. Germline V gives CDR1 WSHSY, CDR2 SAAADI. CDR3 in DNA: TGCGCCAGCAGTGAGGGGACAGGGAGGCGCGAGCAGTACTTC. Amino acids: CASSEGTGRREQYF.

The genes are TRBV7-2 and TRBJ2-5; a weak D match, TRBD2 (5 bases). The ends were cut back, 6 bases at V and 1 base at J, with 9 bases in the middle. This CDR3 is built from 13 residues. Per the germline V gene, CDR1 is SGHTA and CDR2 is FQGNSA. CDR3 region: CASSRGLQETQYF. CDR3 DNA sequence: TGTGCCAGCAGTAGAGGGCTCCAAGAGACCCAGTACTTC.

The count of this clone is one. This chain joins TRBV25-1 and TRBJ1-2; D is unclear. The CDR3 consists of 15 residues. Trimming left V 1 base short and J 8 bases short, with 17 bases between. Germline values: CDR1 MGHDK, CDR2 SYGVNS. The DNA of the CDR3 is TGTGCCAGCAGTGAATCGCCAGCCACCTTCACCGGCTACACCTTC. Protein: CASSESPATFTGYTF.

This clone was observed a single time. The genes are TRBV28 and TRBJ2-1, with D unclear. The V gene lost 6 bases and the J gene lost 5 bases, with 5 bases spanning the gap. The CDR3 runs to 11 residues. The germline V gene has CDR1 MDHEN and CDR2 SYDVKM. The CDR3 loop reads CASRVNNEQFF. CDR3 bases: TGTGCCAGCAGGGTAAACAATGAGCAGTTCTTC.

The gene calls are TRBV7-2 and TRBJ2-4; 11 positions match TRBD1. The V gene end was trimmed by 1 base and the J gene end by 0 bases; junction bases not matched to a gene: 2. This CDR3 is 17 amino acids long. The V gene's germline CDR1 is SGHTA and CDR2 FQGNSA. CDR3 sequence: CASSLVGTGGAKNIQYF. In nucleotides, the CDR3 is TGTGCCAGCAGCTTAGTTGGGACAGGGGGAGCCAAAAACATTCAGTACTTC.

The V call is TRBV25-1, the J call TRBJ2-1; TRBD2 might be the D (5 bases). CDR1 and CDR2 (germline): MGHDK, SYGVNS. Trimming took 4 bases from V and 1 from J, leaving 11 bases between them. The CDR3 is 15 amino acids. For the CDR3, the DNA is TGTGCCAGCAGTGGCTTAGGGAGATCCTACAATGAGCAGTTCTTC. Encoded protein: CASSGLGRSYNEQFF.

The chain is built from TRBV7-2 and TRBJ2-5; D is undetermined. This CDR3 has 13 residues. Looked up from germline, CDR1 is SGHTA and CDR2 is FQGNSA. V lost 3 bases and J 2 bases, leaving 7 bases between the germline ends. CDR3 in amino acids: CASSFIIQETQYF. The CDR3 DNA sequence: TGTGCCAGCAGCTTTATCATACAAGAGACCCAGTACTTC. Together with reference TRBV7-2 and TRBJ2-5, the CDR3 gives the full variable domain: GAGVSQSPSNKVTEKGKDVELRCDPISGHTALYWYRQSLGQGLEFLIYFQGNSAPDKSGLPSDRFSAERTGGSVSTLTIQRTQQEDSAVYLCASSFIIQETQYFGPGTRLLVL.

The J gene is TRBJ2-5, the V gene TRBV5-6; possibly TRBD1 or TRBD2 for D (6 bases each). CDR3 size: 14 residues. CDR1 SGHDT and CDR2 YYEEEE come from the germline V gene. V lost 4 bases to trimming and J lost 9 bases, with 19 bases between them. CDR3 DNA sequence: TGTGCCAGCAGCAAAGGGGGGTCGCCCATGGCCCAGTACTTC. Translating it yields CASSKGGSPMAQYF.

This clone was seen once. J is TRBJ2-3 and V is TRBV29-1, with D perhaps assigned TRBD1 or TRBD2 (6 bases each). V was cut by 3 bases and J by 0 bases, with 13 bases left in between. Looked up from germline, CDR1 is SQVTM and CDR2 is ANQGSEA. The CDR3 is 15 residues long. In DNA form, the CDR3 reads TGCAGCGTTGAGGGGAGGACAGTAAGCACAGATACGCAGTATTTT. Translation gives CSVEGRTVSTDTQYF.